This T cell receptor beta chain derives from a study of blood T cell repertoires in COVID-19 (dated by TCRdb to about 2020). About the full investigation: The collaborator samples originated in the United States, Italy and Spain and spanned the acute and convalescent phases of COVID-19. Subjects who had been exposed to COVID-19, were actively infected with it, or had recovered from it provided the deeply sampled blood TCRbeta repertoires that made up the dataset. The samples were drawn from the first 160 participants of the ongoing ImmuneRACE study and from under 1,500 subjects provided by 6 global collaborators. A freely available public database, intended as a resource for researchers studying the immune response to SARS-CoV-2, is where the repertoires were released. Where HLA class I and class II types were available, the types were taken from metadata supplied by the sample provider, not from assay-based typing. The material from the prospective study consisted of cDNA or gDNA derived from T cells, B-cell-depleted T cells, or PBMCs. A de-identified subject ID, COVID-19 status, age in years and sex were almost always included in the sample metadata. The full study reports these points: The quantity of clinical and demographic metadata differed by source and by participant and was supplied without curation.

With respect to this clone: What this receptor recognizes is not known. One base away there is no much larger clone; base qualities are not given.

The CDR3 runs 11 amino acids, cysteine and phenylalanine included. CDR3 DNA only is kept here, 33 bases in frame from base 1. Trimming costs V 5 bases and J 6 bases, and their ends lie 4 bases apart. The germline V gene specifies KGHDR as CDR1 and SFDVKD as CDR2. The collaborating institutions used their own protocols to collect whole blood in K2EDTA tubes. For TCRbeta analysis, collaborators shipped samples as frozen whole blood, isolated PBMCs, or DNA extracted from either of those sample types. TCRbeta CDR3 regions were amplified from genomic DNA using the immunoSEQ Assay, a bias-controlled multiplex PCR. Per the source publication's procedure: The number of nucleated cells in each sample was estimated by amplification of reference gene primers within the assay. To quantify the absolute abundance of each unique TCRbeta CDR3 rearrangement, sequence reads were collapsed and filtered. For each sample, productive Simpson clonality was calculated by taking the square root of Simpson's diversity index across productive rearrangements. This is the immuneACCESS table as TCRdb keeps it, with only in-frame sequences that have V and J called. A part of the clones is gone; compared with another copy, unresolved V genes explain less than half, and the rest is unexplained. V and J calls and clone size follow that table, whereas D and trimming were derived from the DNA. The sample table shows approximately 160,000 clones, and approximately 86% are seen once. Together, the top ten hold 5.5% to 7% of the sample.

Sequencing input: peripheral blood. The source of this sequence is a man in his fifties or sixties with active or convalescent COVID-19. The V gene is TRBV24-1 and the J gene is TRBJ2-1, with an unclear D gene assignment. The CDR3 region: CATSAVNEQFF. DNA sequence: TGTGCCACCAGTGCTGTCAATGAGCAGTTCTTC.